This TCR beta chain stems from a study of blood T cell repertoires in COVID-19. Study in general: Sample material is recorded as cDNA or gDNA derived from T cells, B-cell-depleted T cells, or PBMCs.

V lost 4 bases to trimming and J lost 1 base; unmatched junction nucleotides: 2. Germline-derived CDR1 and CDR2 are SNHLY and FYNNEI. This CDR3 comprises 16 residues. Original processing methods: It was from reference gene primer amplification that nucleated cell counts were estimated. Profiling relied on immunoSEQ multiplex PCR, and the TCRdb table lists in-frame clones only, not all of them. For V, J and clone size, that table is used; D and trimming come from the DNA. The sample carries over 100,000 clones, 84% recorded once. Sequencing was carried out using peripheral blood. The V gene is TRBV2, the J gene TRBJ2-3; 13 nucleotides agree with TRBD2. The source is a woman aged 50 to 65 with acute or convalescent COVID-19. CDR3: CASSGTSGGGTDTQYF. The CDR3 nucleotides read TGTGCCAGCAGTGGAACTAGCGGGGGGGGCACAGATACGCAGTATTTT.